The 21 T cell receptor beta chains below all came from one sample that was sequenced in a study of T cells in tuberculosis. TCRdb's copy holds only in-frame clones and misses some; the assay was immunoSEQ multiplex PCR. The top ten hold just under 5% of the sample, which has about 29,000 clones, more than 80% seen once. Material: PBMCs. These receptors were collected from a donor aged 10 to 29 with latent tuberculosis or without tuberculosis infection.

The chain recombines TRBV4-1 with TRBJ2-7; the match to TRBD2 covers 9 bases. With V trimmed by 4 bases and J by 3 bases, 7 bases remained unmatched. CDR1 is MGHRA and CDR2 is YSYEKL in the germline V gene. The CDR3 has 15 amino acids. CDR3 residues: CASSLRLADSYEQYF. Here the CDR3 DNA reads TGCGCCAGCAGCCTAAGACTAGCGGATAGCTACGAGCAGTACTTC.

The chain joins TRBV7-9 to TRBJ2-5; the match to TRBD2 covers 8 bases. After removal of 5 bases from V and 3 bases from J, the junction contained 5 bases not matched to a gene. The CDR3 extends over 14 amino acids. Germline CDR1 reads SEHNR; CDR2 reads FQNEAQ (reference sequence). DNA for the CDR3: TGTGCCAGCAGCCGCGGGGGGAGGGAAGAGACCCAGTACTTC. It yields the protein CASSRGGREETQYF.

The rearrangement uses TRBV5-4 and TRBJ2-1; TRBD2 matches 10 bases. The CDR3 is 20 residues long. Germline V gene sequence: CDR1 SGHNT, CDR2 YYREEE (reference sequence). Trimming cost V 0 bases and J 6 bases; bases outside gene matches: 18. The CDR3 DNA reads as TGTGCCAGCAGCTTGGCTCTCGGAGCTAGCGGGGGTTTTGGGCGCAATGAGCAGTTCTTC. Translating gives CASSLALGASGGFGRNEQFF.

The CDR3 DNA is TGTGCCAGCAGCATGGGGACAGGGGGGATCGGCTACACCTTC. It is translated as CASSMGTGGIGYTF. This chain links TRBV7-2 with TRBJ1-2; 11 nucleotides agree with TRBD1. Trimming removed 5 bases from V and 8 bases from J; junction bases left unmatched: 7. The CDR3 is 14 amino acids. CDR1 and CDR2 from the germline V gene are SGHTA and FQGNSA. Full variable domain (rest looked up from reference TRBV7-2 and TRBJ1-2): GAGVSQSPSNKVTEKGKDVELRCDPISGHTALYWYRQSLGQGLEFLIYFQGNSAPDKSGLPSDRFSAERTGGSVSTLTIQRTQQEDSAVYLCASSMGTGGIGYTFGSGTRLTVV.

This clone has just one count. The chain has TRBV2 and TRBJ2-7; D gene uncertain. V dropped 6 bases and J dropped 4 bases, with 16 bases sitting between them. The germline CDR1 and CDR2 sequences are SNHLY and FYNNEI. This CDR3 comprises 14 residues. CDR3 protein: CASRKETETYEQYF. In DNA, the CDR3 is TGTGCCAGCAGAAAGGAGACGGAGACTTACGAGCAGTACTTC.

This chain uses TRBV6-6 with TRBJ2-4; the D is unclear. Germline values: CDR1 MNHNY, CDR2 SVGAGI (reference sequence). V was pared by 0 bases and J by 4 bases, with 7 bases between. The CDR3 spans 14 residues. Here the CDR3 reads CASSYSYLKNIQYF. The CDR3, as DNA: TGTGCCAGCAGTTACTCCTACTTGAAAAACATTCAGTACTTC.

The rearrangement uses TRBV10-3 and TRBJ2-2, with TRBD2 identical over 12 bases. The germline V gene encodes CDR1 ENHRY and CDR2 SYGVKD. Trimming removed 6 bases from V and 1 base from J; junction bases left unmatched: 9. The CDR3 totals 18 residues. Here the CDR3 reads CAISDSLAGGGNTGELFF. CDR3 coding DNA: TGTGCCATCAGCGATTCACTAGCGGGAGGAGGGAACACCGGGGAGCTGTTTTTT.

The chain recombines TRBV29-1 with TRBJ2-1, with D tentatively TRBD2 (5 bases). Trimming removed 2 bases at V and 3 bases at J, with 8 bases between. Germline CDR1 and CDR2: SQVTM and ANQGSEA. This CDR3 has 13 residues. DNA of the CDR3: TGCAGCGTTGAAAGAGGGAACTACAATGAGCAGTTCTTC. It codes for CSVERGNYNEQFF.

This chain uses TRBV6-1 with TRBJ2-7; 7 bases are a match to TRBD1. This CDR3 contains 12 residues. CDR1 and CDR2 from the germline V gene are MNHNS and SASEGT. The V gene end was trimmed by 4 bases and the J gene end by 6 bases; junction bases not matched to a gene: 3. CDR3 protein: CASSVGQREQYF. In DNA form, the CDR3 reads TGTGCCAGCAGTGTGGGACAGCGCGAGCAGTACTTC.

The rearrangement joins TRBV28 to TRBJ2-7, with 7 bases matching TRBD1. CDR3 size: 12 residues. V gave up 7 bases and J gave up 3 bases; unmatched junction bases: 3. CDR1 is MDHEN, CDR2 SYDVKM, per germline. CDR3 loop: CASTGTDYEQYF. CDR3 in DNA: TGTGCCAGCACCGGGACAGACTACGAGCAGTACTTC.

The chain is built from TRBV6-4 and TRBJ2-7; weak D call: TRBD1 (5 bases). CDR1 is MRHNA and CDR2 is SNTAGT in the germline V gene. The CDR3 is 15 amino acids. Trimming stripped 2 bases from V and 2 bases from J, with 13 bases between. CDR3 nucleotide sequence: TGTGCCAGCAGTGACAATAGGGGCTATCCCTACGAGCAGTACTTC. Encoded protein: CASSDNRGYPYEQYF.

The chain links TRBV5-3 to TRBJ2-2; D is unclear. TRBV5-3 is reported as an ORF; its role is uncertain. V dropped 2 bases and J dropped 3 bases, with 11 bases sitting between them. The CDR3 spans 15 residues. The CDR3, as DNA: TGTGCCAGAAGCTTTTCCGGGTTGGACACCGGGGAGCTGTTTTTT. It codes for CARSFSGLDTGELFF.

The V call is TRBV6-5, the J call TRBJ2-7; 9 bases map to TRBD2. The CDR3 sequence is 14 residues long. CDR1 and CDR2 (germline): MNHEY, SVGAGI. The CDR3 spells CGEMRGGSSYEQYF. The CDR3 DNA reads as TGTGGCGAGATGCGGGGGGGCTCATCCTACGAGCAGTACTTC.

The chain joins TRBV28 to TRBJ2-7; 8 nucleotides line up with TRBD2. V trimming: 7 bases; J trimming: 1 base; junction bases outside the gene matches: 9. The CDR3 is 15 residues long. Germline values: CDR1 MDHEN, CDR2 SYDVKM. CDR3 sequence: CASTADSGTSYEQYF. The CDR3 DNA is TGTGCCAGCACGGCGGATAGCGGGACTTCCTACGAGCAGTACTTC. Combining the CDR3 with reference TRBV28 and TRBJ2-7 gives the whole variable domain DVKVTQSSRYLVKRTGEKVFLECVQDMDHENMFWYRQDPGLGLRLIYFSYDVKMKEKGDIPEGYSVSREKKERFSLILESASTNQTSMYLCASTADSGTSYEQYFGPGTRLTVT.

This sequence joins TRBV19 and TRBJ2-3, with D maybe TRBD1 (7 bases). In germline, CDR1 is LNHDA, CDR2 SQIVND (reference sequence). V was pared by 4 bases and J by 1 base, with 12 bases between. CDR3 size: 15 residues. DNA of the CDR3: TGTGCCAGTAGTAGGAGGGACAGTCGCACAGATACGCAGTATTTT. As protein: CASSRRDSRTDTQYF. Using reference TRBV19 and TRBJ2-3 for the parts outside the CDR3, the full variable domain is DGGITQSPKYLFRKEGQNVTLSCEQNLNHDAMYWYRQDPGQGLRLIYYSQIVNDFQKGDIAEGYSVSREKKESFPLTVTSAQKNPTAFYLCASSRRDSRTDTQYFGPGTRLTVL.

The chain recombines TRBV7-9 with TRBJ1-3, with unresolved D. Germline lookup yields CDR1 SEHNR and CDR2 FQNEAQ (reference sequence). Trimming left V 6 bases short and J 0 bases short, with 15 bases between. This CDR3 is built from 16 residues. For the CDR3, the DNA is TGTGCCAGCAGTCGAAATCAGGTCTCCTCTGGAAACACCATATATTTT. It yields the protein CASSRNQVSSGNTIYF.

V is TRBV6-1 and J is TRBJ1-1; D uncertain. The CDR3 sequence is 14 residues long. Germline-derived CDR1 and CDR2 are MNHNS and SASEGT. V lost 4 bases to trimming and J lost 3 bases, with 12 bases between them. The DNA of the CDR3 is TGTGCCAGCAGTGTAACGGGGAGGGACACTGAAGCTTTCTTT. Protein: CASSVTGRDTEAFF.

The rearrangement links TRBV7-2 to TRBJ2-1; TRBD2 is a possible D gene (6 bases). The CDR3 is 16 amino acids. CDR1 and CDR2 from the germline V gene are SGHTA and FQGNSA. Trimming stripped 5 bases from V and 2 bases from J, with 16 bases between. The CDR3 is CASSPSSGTPYNEQFF. The CDR3 bases are TGTGCCAGCAGCCCGAGTTCGGGGACTCCCTACAATGAGCAGTTCTTC.

This clone was seen more than once but under ten times. This rearrangement joins TRBV6-6 to TRBJ2-7; TRBD1 aligns across 8 bases. Trimming cost V 7 bases and J 2 bases; bases outside gene matches: 7. CDR1 is MNHNY, CDR2 SVGAGI, per germline (reference sequence). The CDR3 covers 14 residues. CDR3 in DNA: TGTGCCAGCACCTTCCGGACAGGGCCCTACGAGCAGTACTTC. It specifies CASTFRTGPYEQYF.

This clone showed up just a few times. J is TRBJ2-6 and V is TRBV19; a weak D match, TRBD1 (6 bases). This CDR3 contains 17 residues. V lost 1 base and J 3 bases, leaving 13 bases between the germline ends. From germline, CDR1 is LNHDA and CDR2 SQIVND (reference sequence). The CDR3 DNA reads TGTGCCAGTAGTATAGCTGCAGGGGCCGGTGGGGCCAACGTCCTGACTTTC. This encodes CASSIAAGAGGANVLTF.

The CDR3 sequence: CASSPTHSPLHF. The CDR3 DNA is TGTGCCAGCAGCCCTACCCATTCACCCCTCCACTTT. J is TRBJ1-6 and V is TRBV7-2, with D unclear. The V end lost 5 bases, the J end lost 8 bases, and 7 bases lay between the germline ends. Germline loops: CDR1 SGHTA, CDR2 FQGNSA. The CDR3 runs to 12 residues.